This is a list of T cell receptor beta chains from one sample in a study of T cells expressing NK-cell markers. TCRdb re-called the 5' RACE reads; every CDR3 protein appears as one record, without DNA. This sample's clone table lists about 190,000 distinct CDR3 sequences. Sequencing was done on a sample of blood T cells: a sorted CD56 or NKG2C T cell subset, CD4+ or CD8+ T cells, or bulk PBMC T cells (not recorded which). These receptors were obtained from a man aged 18 to 69 in good health. The CDR3 runs from the conserved cysteine through the conserved F or W. Size is stated for part of the rows, as once, few or many counts, or as a class when the clone is expanded.

CDR3aa: CATSDSHIGYGYTF; j_gene: TRBJ1-2; v_gene: TRBV24-1; abundance: .
CDR3aa: CASSDVSGEQYF; j_gene: TRBJ2-7; v_gene: TRBV25-1; abundance: .
CDR3aa: CASREQGSGANVLTF; j_gene: TRBJ2-6; v_gene: TRBV12-3/TRBV12-4; abundance: .
CDR3aa: CASSFGTGGGDAEAFF; j_gene: TRBJ1-1; v_gene: TRBV5-5; abundance: .
CDR3aa: CASEGFAPGSGGGETQYF; j_gene: TRBJ2-5; v_gene: TRBV6-1; abundance: .
CDR3aa: CASSFTGELFF; j_gene: TRBJ2-2; v_gene: TRBV12-3/TRBV12-4; abundance: medium-sized
CDR3aa: CASSPGDSGYEQYF; j_gene: TRBJ2-7; v_gene: TRBV27; abundance: .
CDR3aa: CASSKGQAYSYNSPLHF; j_gene: TRBJ1-6; v_gene: TRBV3-1; abundance: .
CDR3aa: CASSPRTSGEVPDTQYF; j_gene: TRBJ2-3; v_gene: TRBV4-2; abundance: .
CDR3aa: CASSYSVASGGGSSTDTQYF; j_gene: TRBJ2-3; v_gene: TRBV6-2/TRBV6-3; abundance: .
CDR3aa: CASSTPEGVTHYF; j_gene: TRBJ2-3; v_gene: TRBV12-3/TRBV12-4; abundance: .
CDR3aa: CASSPPYAPGNTIYF; j_gene: TRBJ1-3; v_gene: TRBV18; abundance: .
CDR3aa: CASSVVPGNNYGYTF; j_gene: TRBJ1-2; v_gene: TRBV9; abundance: .
CDR3aa: CASSYIRGQGYTF; j_gene: TRBJ1-2; v_gene: TRBV6-2/TRBV6-3; abundance: .
CDR3aa: CSASESGEQYF; j_gene: TRBJ2-7; v_gene: TRBV20-1; abundance: .
CDR3aa: CASSGAGGQSDTQYF; j_gene: TRBJ2-3; v_gene: TRBV6-4; abundance: .
CDR3aa: CASSGMGYSYEQYF; j_gene: TRBJ2-7; v_gene: TRBV7-8; abundance: .
CDR3aa: CASSPSTGPYEQYF; j_gene: TRBJ2-7; v_gene: TRBV27; abundance: .
CDR3aa: CASSDKRDSLFEQYF; j_gene: TRBJ2-7; v_gene: TRBV2; abundance: .
CDR3aa: CASSFGGLGEINEQFF; j_gene: TRBJ2-1; v_gene: TRBV7-3; abundance: .
CDR3aa: CASRRGQGDSYEQYF; j_gene: TRBJ2-7; v_gene: TRBV6-1; abundance: .
CDR3aa: CASSTTTSSYEQYF; j_gene: TRBJ2-7; v_gene: TRBV7-9; abundance: .
CDR3aa: CSARIGGTDGYTF; j_gene: TRBJ1-2; v_gene: TRBV20-1; abundance: .
CDR3aa: CASTHGTDSNQPQHF; j_gene: TRBJ1-5; v_gene: TRBV28; abundance: .
CDR3aa: CASRVDTGTSFETQYF; j_gene: TRBJ2-5; v_gene: TRBV28; abundance: .
CDR3aa: CATSRQPDSRPETQYF; j_gene: TRBJ2-5; v_gene: TRBV15; abundance: .
CDR3aa: CASSLDATLRWPQHF; j_gene: TRBJ1-5; v_gene: TRBV11-2; abundance: .
CDR3aa: CASSHTSSGGYEQYF; j_gene: TRBJ2-7; v_gene: TRBV4-2; abundance: .
CDR3aa: CASSASGIAEFSYNEQFF; j_gene: TRBJ2-1; v_gene: TRBV2; abundance: .
CDR3aa: CSARNPGPISYNEQFF; j_gene: TRBJ2-1; v_gene: TRBV20-1; abundance: .
CDR3aa: CASSSNPRSYNSPLHF; j_gene: TRBJ1-6; v_gene: TRBV27; abundance: .
CDR3aa: CASSQEQGVEETQYF; j_gene: TRBJ2-5; v_gene: TRBV4-2; abundance: .
CDR3aa: CASSKEVGDECYGYTF; j_gene: TRBJ1-2; v_gene: TRBV21-1; abundance: .